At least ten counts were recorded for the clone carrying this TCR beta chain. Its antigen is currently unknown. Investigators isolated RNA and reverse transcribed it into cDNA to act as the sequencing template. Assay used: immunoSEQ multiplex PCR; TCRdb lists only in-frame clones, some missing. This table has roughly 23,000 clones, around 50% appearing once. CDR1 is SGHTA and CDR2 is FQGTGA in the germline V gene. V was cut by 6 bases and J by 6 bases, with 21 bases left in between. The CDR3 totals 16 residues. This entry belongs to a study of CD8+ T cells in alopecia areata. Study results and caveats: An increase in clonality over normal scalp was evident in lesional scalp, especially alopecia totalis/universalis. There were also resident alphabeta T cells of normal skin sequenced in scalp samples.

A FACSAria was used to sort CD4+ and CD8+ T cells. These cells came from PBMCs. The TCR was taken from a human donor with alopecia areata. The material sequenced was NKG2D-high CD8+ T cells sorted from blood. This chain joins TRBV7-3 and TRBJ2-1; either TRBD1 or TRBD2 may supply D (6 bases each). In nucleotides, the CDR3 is TGTGCCAGCAGTCTGAACATGGGGGGCGGCCTCAATGAGCAGTTCTTC. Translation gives CASSLNMGGGLNEQFF. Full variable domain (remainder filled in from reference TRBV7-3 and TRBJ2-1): GAGVSQTPSNKVTEKGKYVELRCDPISGHTALYWYRQSLGQGPEFLIYFQGTGAADDSGLPNDRFFAVRPEGSVSTLKIQRTERGDSAVYLCASSLNMGGGLNEQFFGPGTRLTVL.